The source of this T cell receptor (beta chain) is a study of T cell repertoires in cytomegalovirus infection. Across the study: Both recently identified HLA-C-restricted and well-studied HLA-B-restricted CMV epitopes were used in the study. It was the public TCR beta signatures that indicated both CMV infection and matching HLA type.

TCRdb re-analysed the reads in MiXCR, keeping a single row per CDR3 protein. The sample yields around 770,000 distinct CDR3 sequences, around 29% seen once. Turning to this clonotype: The antigen is undetermined.

This receptor was identified in a human donor in good health (CMV status not recorded). Some clones in this sample may be carry-over from other donors' samples. Sequenced here: cultured CD8+ T cells from PBMCs, sampled from culture after CMV antigen stimulation.

The CDR3 sequence is CASSPSSWEQFF. In nucleotides, the CDR3 is TGTGCCAGCAGCCCCTCTAGCTGGGAGCAGTTCTTC. The rearrangement links TRBV6-5 to TRBJ2-1; tentative D call: TRBD2 (5 bases). Germline loops: CDR1 MNHEY, CDR2 SVGAGI. Trimming cost V 6 bases and J 10 bases, with 13 bases left between them. CDR3 length: 12 amino acids.